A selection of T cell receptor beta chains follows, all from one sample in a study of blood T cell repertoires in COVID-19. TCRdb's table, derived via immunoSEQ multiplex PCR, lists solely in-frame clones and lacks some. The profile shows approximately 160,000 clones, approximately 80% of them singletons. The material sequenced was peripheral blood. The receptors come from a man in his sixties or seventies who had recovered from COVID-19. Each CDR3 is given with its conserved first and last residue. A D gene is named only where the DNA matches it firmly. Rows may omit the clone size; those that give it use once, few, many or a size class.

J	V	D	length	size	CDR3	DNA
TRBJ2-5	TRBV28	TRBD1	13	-	CASNRQGLQTQYF	TGTGCCAGCAATCGACAGGGGTTGCAGACCCAGTACTTC
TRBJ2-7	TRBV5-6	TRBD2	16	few	CASSLAGLAGAWEQYF	TGTGCCAGCAGCTTGGCAGGCCTAGCGGGAGCTTGGGAGCAGTACTTC
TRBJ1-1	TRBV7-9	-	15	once	CASSLAGNMNTEAFF	TGTGCCAGCAGCTTGGCTGGCAACATGAACACTGAAGCTTTCTTT
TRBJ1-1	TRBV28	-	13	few	CASSLGRETEAFF	TGTGCCAGCAGTTTGGGGAGGGAAACTGAAGCTTTCTTT
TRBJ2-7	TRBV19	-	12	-	CASSMGGSEQYF	TGTGCCAGTAGTATGGGGGGAAGCGAGCAGTACTTC
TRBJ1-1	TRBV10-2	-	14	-	CASSASGLFTEAFF	TGCGCCAGCAGTGCCAGTGGGCTGTTCACTGAAGCTTTCTTT
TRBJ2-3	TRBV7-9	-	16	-	CASSLFGTSSTDTQYF	TGTGCCAGTTCTCTCTTCGGGACTTCTAGCACAGATACGCAGTATTTT
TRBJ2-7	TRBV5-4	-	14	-	CASSLVAEAYEQYF	TGTGCCAGCAGCTTGGTGGCCGAGGCCTACGAGCAGTACTTC
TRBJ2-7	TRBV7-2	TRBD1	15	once	CASSPSGTGAHEQYF	TGTGCCAGCAGTCCTTCTGGGACAGGGGCCCACGAGCAGTACTTC
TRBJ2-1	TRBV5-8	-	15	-	CASSLAGATYNEQFF	TGTGCCAGCAGCTTGGCGGGAGCAACCTACAATGAGCAGTTCTTC
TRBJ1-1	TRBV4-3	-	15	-	CASSQGTASNTEAFF	TGCGCCAGCAGCCAAGGGACAGCTTCGAACACTGAAGCTTTCTTT
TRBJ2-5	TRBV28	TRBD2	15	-	CASSSSAGGKETQYF	TGTGCCAGCAGTTCCTCAGCGGGAGGCAAAGAGACCCAGTACTTC
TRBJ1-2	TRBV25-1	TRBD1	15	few	CASSEGGTGSQGYTF	TGTGCCAGCAGTGAAGGAGGGACAGGGTCTCAGGGCTACACCTTC
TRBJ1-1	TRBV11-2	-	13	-	CASSLFRYTEAFF	TGTGCCAGCAGCTTATTTCGGTACACTGAAGCTTTCTTT
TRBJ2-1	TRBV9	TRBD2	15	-	CASSLTSGSFNEQFF	TGTGCCAGCAGCCTCACTAGCGGGAGCTTTAATGAGCAGTTCTTC
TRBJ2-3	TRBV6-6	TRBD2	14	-	CASSRLAGVETQYF	TGTGCCAGCAGTCGACTAGCGGGAGTCGAGACGCAGTATTTT
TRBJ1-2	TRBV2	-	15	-	CASTSLRVGIYGYTF	TGTGCCAGCACTAGCTTGAGGGTTGGAATCTATGGCTACACCTTC
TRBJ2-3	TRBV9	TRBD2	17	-	CASSVGLAGGVADTQYF	TGTGCCAGCAGCGTAGGTCTAGCGGGAGGGGTGGCAGATACGCAGTATTTT
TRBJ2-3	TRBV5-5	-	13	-	CASSRGSTDTQYF	TGTGCCAGCAGCAGGGGAAGCACAGATACGCAGTATTTT
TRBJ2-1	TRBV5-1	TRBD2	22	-	CASSFSSQILAGGPFSYNEQFF	TGCGCCAGCAGCTTCTCATCCCAGATCTTAGCGGGAGGGCCATTCTCCTACAATGAGCAGTTCTTC
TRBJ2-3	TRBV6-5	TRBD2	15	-	CASSYSSAGGGTQYF	TGTGCCAGCAGTTACTCCTCCGCGGGAGGGGGCACGCAGTATTTT
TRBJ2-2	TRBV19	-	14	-	CASSIGGSTGELFF	TGTGCCAGTAGTATTGGGGGGTCCACCGGGGAGCTGTTTTTT
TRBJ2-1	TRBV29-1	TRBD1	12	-	CSAVRGWNEQFF	TGCAGCGCCGTCAGGGGGTGGAATGAGCAGTTCTTC
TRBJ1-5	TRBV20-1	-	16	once	CSASSTGNGLGQPQHF	TGCAGTGCTAGTTCAACAGGGAATGGGCTAGGTCAGCCCCAGCATTTT
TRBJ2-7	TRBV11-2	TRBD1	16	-	CASSAAGTGESYEQYF	TGTGCCAGCAGCGCAGCAGGGACAGGGGAAAGCTACGAGCAGTACTTC
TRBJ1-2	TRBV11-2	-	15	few	CASSLDRGTNYGYTF	TGTGCCAGCAGCTTAGATCGTGGGACAAACTATGGCTACACCTTC
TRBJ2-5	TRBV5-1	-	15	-	CASTWIGLDEETQYF	TGCGCCAGCACATGGATCGGACTGGATGAAGAGACCCAGTACTTC